These T cell receptor beta chains were read from a single sample in a study of graft-versus-host responses after intestinal transplantation. Assay used: immunoSEQ multiplex PCR; TCRdb lists only in-frame clones, some missing. The table lists 85,000 to 100,000 clones, under 95% of them singletons. These TCRs are of unknown antigen specificity. Sequenced material: unstimulated CD4+ T cells sorted from spleen or lymph node cells, taken before transplant. All receptors come from a human donor who was the organ donor for an intestinal transplant. Both conserved end residues are part of each CDR3. Fields, in order: D gene, clone size, J gene, V gene, CDR3 length, CDR3 protein, CDR3 DNA. The D gene is left open where the match is weak. The size field is filled for only some rows; it gives once, few, many or a size class.

D: -
size: -
J: TRBJ2-1
V: TRBV9
length: 12
CDR3: CASSVGWEEQFF
DNA: TGTGCCAGCAGCGTGGGATGGGAGGAGCAGTTCTTC

D: TRBD1
size: few
J: TRBJ1-1
V: TRBV10-3
length: 15
CDR3: CAISERDRANTEAFF
DNA: TGTGCCATCAGTGAGAGGGACAGGGCGAACACTGAAGCTTTCTTT

D: TRBD2
size: -
J: TRBJ2-1
V: TRBV7-6
length: 18
CDR3: CASSLALAGVASYNEQFF
DNA: TGTGCCAGCAGCTTAGCCCTAGCGGGAGTAGCCTCCTACAATGAGCAGTTCTTC

D: -
size: -
J: TRBJ1-5
V: TRBV28
length: 17
CDR3: CASSSRGGDYSNQPQHF
DNA: TGTGCCAGCAGTTCCCGTGGGGGGGACTATAGCAATCAGCCCCAGCATTTT

D: -
size: -
J: TRBJ2-2
V: TRBV28
length: 14
CDR3: CASSFRRNTGELFF
DNA: TGTGCCAGCAGTTTCCGGAGGAACACCGGGGAGCTGTTTTTT

D: -
size: -
J: TRBJ2-1
V: TRBV10-3
length: 12
CDR3: CAISVSQNEQFF
DNA: TGTGCCATCAGTGTGTCTCAAAATGAGCAGTTCTTC

D: -
size: -
J: TRBJ2-3
V: TRBV5-1
length: 15
CDR3: CASSLGTRNTDTQYF
DNA: TGCGCCAGCAGCTTGGGGACAAGGAACACAGATACGCAGTATTTT

D: -
size: -
J: TRBJ2-1
V: TRBV7-3
length: 19
CDR3: CASSSLGLRLEGSYNEQFF
DNA: TGTGCCAGCAGCTCCCTGGGACTCCGGCTAGAGGGTTCCTACAATGAGCAGTTCTTC

D: -
size: -
J: TRBJ2-7
V: TRBV6-1
length: 13
CDR3: CASSAISVTEQYF
DNA: TGTGCCAGCAGTGCCATCAGCGTAACCGAGCAGTACTTC

D: TRBD1
size: -
J: TRBJ2-5
V: TRBV28
length: 14
CDR3: CASSSGDRQETQYF
DNA: TGTGCCAGCAGTTCCGGGGACAGGCAAGAGACCCAGTACTTC

D: -
size: -
J: TRBJ2-5
V: TRBV2
length: 14
CDR3: CASRRELLQETQYF
DNA: TGTGCCAGCAGGAGAGAACTACTCCAAGAGACCCAGTACTTC

D: -
size: -
J: TRBJ2-3
V: TRBV6-1
length: 14
CDR3: CASSAGQDTDTQYF
DNA: TGTGCCAGCAGTGCAGGGCAGGACACAGATACGCAGTATTTT

D: TRBD1
size: -
J: TRBJ1-2
V: TRBV29-1
length: 15
CDR3: CSVGGRRGQNHGYTF
DNA: TGCAGCGTTGGCGGTCGCCGGGGACAGAATCATGGCTACACCTTC

D: TRBD1
size: -
J: TRBJ1-1
V: TRBV6-5
length: 13
CDR3: CASSGQVNTEAFF
DNA: TGTGCCAGCAGTGGACAGGTGAACACTGAAGCTTTCTTT

D: TRBD2
size: -
J: TRBJ2-5
V: TRBV2
length: 15
CDR3: CASSERLAGKETQYF
DNA: TGTGCCAGCAGTGAAAGACTAGCGGGAAAAGAGACCCAGTACTTC

D: -
size: -
J: TRBJ1-5
V: TRBV6-1
length: 18
CDR3: CASSEFVFGQISNQPQHF
DNA: TGTGCCAGCAGTGAATTTGTCTTTGGACAGATAAGCAATCAGCCCCAGCATTTT

D: TRBD1
size: -
J: TRBJ1-4
V: TRBV28
length: 16
CDR3: CASSRQGARTNEKLFF
DNA: TGTGCCAGCAGTCGGCAGGGGGCGCGCACTAATGAAAAACTGTTTTTT

D: -
size: -
J: TRBJ1-1
V: TRBV18
length: 14
CDR3: CASSPPEVPEKAFF
DNA: TGTGCCAGCTCACCACCGGAGGTTCCAGAGAAAGCTTTCTTT

D: -
size: once
J: TRBJ1-4
V: TRBV4-1
length: 14
CDR3: CASSQVWALEKLFF
DNA: TGCGCCAGCAGCCAAGTATGGGCGCTTGAAAAACTGTTTTTT

D: -
size: -
J: TRBJ2-5
V: TRBV4-2
length: 16
CDR3: CASSQDDRLAFETQYF
DNA: TGTGCCAGCAGCCAAGATGATAGGCTAGCATTTGAGACCCAGTACTTC

D: -
size: -
J: TRBJ1-1
V: TRBV12-5
length: 16
CDR3: CASGLVLRGGGTEAFF
DNA: TGTGCTAGTGGTTTGGTACTAAGGGGGGGTGGAACTGAAGCTTTCTTT

D: -
size: -
J: TRBJ1-6
V: TRBV19
length: 12
CDR3: CASSKGNSPLHF
DNA: TGTGCCAGTAGTAAGGGGAATTCACCCCTCCACTTT

D: TRBD1
size: -
J: TRBJ2-2
V: TRBV11-2
length: 15
CDR3: CASSFPAGGTGELFF
DNA: TGTGCCAGCAGCTTCCCGGCAGGGGGTACCGGGGAGCTGTTTTTT

D: TRBD1
size: -
J: TRBJ1-4
V: TRBV29-1
length: 14
CDR3: CSVGTGATNEKLFF
DNA: TGCAGCGTTGGGACAGGGGCAACTAATGAAAAACTGTTTTTT

D: -
size: -
J: TRBJ2-1
V: TRBV2
length: 13
CDR3: CASSARGYNEQFF
DNA: TGTGCCAGCAGCGCTAGGGGGTACAATGAGCAGTTCTTC

D: TRBD1
size: -
J: TRBJ2-4
V: TRBV2
length: 15
CDR3: CASSDRGLAKNIQYF
DNA: TGTGCCAGCAGTGACAGGGGGTTGGCCAAAAACATTCAGTACTTC

D: -
size: -
J: TRBJ1-2
V: TRBV5-4
length: 15
CDR3: CASSLFGGPLLGYTF
DNA: TGTGCCAGCAGCTTGTTTGGGGGCCCCCTCTTAGGCTACACCTTC

D: TRBD2
size: -
J: TRBJ2-7
V: TRBV30
length: 17
CDR3: CAWSVRSSGRSAYEQYF
DNA: TGTGCCTGGAGTGTACGGAGTAGCGGGAGGTCGGCCTACGAGCAGTACTTC

D: TRBD2
size: -
J: TRBJ2-7
V: TRBV6-1
length: 14
CDR3: CASSVGLAYYEQYF
DNA: TGTGCCAGCAGTGTGGGACTAGCATACTACGAGCAGTACTTC

D: TRBD1
size: -
J: TRBJ1-3
V: TRBV25-1
length: 16
CDR3: CASSGGQGFAGNTIYF
DNA: TGTGCCAGCAGTGGGGGACAGGGGTTTGCTGGAAACACCATATATTTT

D: -
size: -
J: TRBJ2-1
V: TRBV5-1
length: 14
CDR3: CASSPGVSYNEQFF
DNA: TGCGCCAGCAGCCCCGGGGTTAGCTACAATGAGCAGTTCTTC

D: -
size: -
J: TRBJ2-3
V: TRBV5-4
length: 15
CDR3: CASSFGTFSTDTQYF
DNA: TGTGCCAGCAGCTTCGGGACTTTCAGCACAGATACGCAGTATTTT

D: TRBD2
size: -
J: TRBJ2-7
V: TRBV6-6
length: 14
CDR3: CASSYAGLDNEQYF
DNA: TGTGCCAGCAGTTATGCGGGACTAGACAACGAGCAGTACTTC

D: TRBD1
size: once
J: TRBJ1-1
V: TRBV11-2
length: 13
CDR3: CASSLVETRGAFF
DNA: TGTGCCAGCAGCTTAGTTGAGACCAGGGGGGCTTTCTTT

D: -
size: -
J: TRBJ2-5
V: TRBV9
length: 14
CDR3: CASSPFDREETQYF
DNA: TGTGCCAGCAGCCCTTTCGACAGAGAAGAGACCCAGTACTTC

D: TRBD2
size: -
J: TRBJ2-3
V: TRBV13
length: 16
CDR3: CASSLSLAAPADTQYF
DNA: TGTGCCAGCAGCTTAAGCCTAGCGGCCCCAGCAGATACGCAGTATTTT

D: -
size: -
J: TRBJ2-5
V: TRBV15
length: 15
CDR3: CATSRAAAGQETQYF
DNA: TGTGCCACCAGCAGAGCAGCGGCAGGACAAGAGACCCAGTACTTC

D: TRBD1
size: -
J: TRBJ1-4
V: TRBV2
length: 15
CDR3: CASSTGQAWDEKLFF
DNA: TGTGCCAGCAGTACGGGACAGGCTTGGGATGAAAAACTGTTTTTT

D: TRBD1
size: -
J: TRBJ2-7
V: TRBV7-9
length: 12
CDR3: CASSSDIGQVYF
DNA: TGTGCCAGCAGTTCAGATATTGGACAGGTGTACTTC

D: -
size: -
J: TRBJ1-3
V: TRBV18
length: 16
CDR3: CASSPRTDPSGNTIYF
DNA: TGTGCCAGCTCACCGCGGACAGACCCCTCTGGAAACACCATATATTTT

D: -
size: -
J: TRBJ2-5
V: TRBV5-8
length: 15
CDR3: CASSWGGQYQETQYF
DNA: TGTGCCAGCAGCTGGGGAGGCCAGTACCAAGAGACCCAGTACTTC

D: TRBD2
size: -
J: TRBJ2-1
V: TRBV19
length: 13
CDR3: CASSGRVDTEQFF
DNA: TGTGCCAGTAGCGGGAGGGTCGACACTGAGCAGTTCTTC

D: TRBD1
size: -
J: TRBJ2-5
V: TRBV15
length: 15
CDR3: CATSRGRDRQETQYF
DNA: TGTGCCACCAGCAGAGGACGGGACAGACAAGAGACCCAGTACTTC